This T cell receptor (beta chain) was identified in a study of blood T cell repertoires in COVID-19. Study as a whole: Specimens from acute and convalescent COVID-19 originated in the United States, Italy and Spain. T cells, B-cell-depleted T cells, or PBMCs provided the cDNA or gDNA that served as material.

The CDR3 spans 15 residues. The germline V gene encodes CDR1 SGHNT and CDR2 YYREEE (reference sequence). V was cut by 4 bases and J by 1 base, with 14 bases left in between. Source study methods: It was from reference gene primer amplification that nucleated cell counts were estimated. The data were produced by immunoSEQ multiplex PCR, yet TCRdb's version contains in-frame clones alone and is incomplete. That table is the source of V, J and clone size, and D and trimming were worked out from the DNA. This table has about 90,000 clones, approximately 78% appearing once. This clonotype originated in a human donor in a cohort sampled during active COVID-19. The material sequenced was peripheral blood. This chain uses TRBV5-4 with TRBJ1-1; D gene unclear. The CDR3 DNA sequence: TGTGCCAGCAGCCCGGAGGGCAGGACGAACACTGAAGCTTTCTTT. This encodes CASSPEGRTNTEAFF.